This T cell receptor (beta chain) derives from a study of blood T cell repertoires in COVID-19. J lost 3 bases, V lost 2 bases, and 10 bases had no gene match. The length of the CDR3 is 17 residues. Germline CDR1 SGHVS, CDR2 FNYEAQ. Clones were sequenced by immunoSEQ multiplex PCR, and TCRdb holds only the in-frame ones, with some missing. This table holds hundreds of thousands of clones, 85% to 90% found once. This TCR was sampled from a woman in her fifties or sixties with COVID-19, enrolled during active disease. The sequencing input was peripheral blood. This chain connects TRBV7-6 to TRBJ2-1; 7 bases are a match to TRBD1. In DNA form, the CDR3 reads TGTGCCAGCAGCTTAATGGCAGGGGGAGCCCTCTACAATGAGCAGTTCTTC. Protein sequence: CASSLMAGGALYNEQFF.